This is a list of T cell receptor beta chains from one sample in a study of blood T cell repertoires in COVID-19. The method was immunoSEQ multiplex PCR; TCRdb's version includes in-frame clones alone and lacks a portion of them. The table has about 280,000 clones, around 88% seen once. Sequences were obtained from peripheral blood. All receptors come from a woman aged 30 to 39 who had recovered from COVID-19. Each CDR3 is given with its conserved first and last residue. A D gene is named only where the DNA matches it firmly. The size of a clone is reported for some rows only, either as once, few or many, or as a class for expanded clones.

CDR3aa	CDR3nt	v_gene	d_gene	abundance	j_gene
CASSFLGNEQYF	TGTGCCAGCAGTTTTCTCGGTAACGAGCAGTACTTC	TRBV12-3/TRBV12-4	.	.	TRBJ2-7
CASSLGGGGSPLHF	TGTGCCAGCAGTTTAGGGGGCGGCGGTTCACCCCTCCACTTT	TRBV28	.	.	TRBJ1-6
CASSKTGADTQYF	TGTGCCAGCAGTAAAACGGGGGCAGATACGCAGTATTTT	TRBV6-5	.	.	TRBJ2-3
CASSSQGKVGEQYF	TGTGCCAGTAGTTCACAGGGAAAAGTGGGAGAGCAGTACTTC	TRBV19	.	.	TRBJ2-7
CASSDTGTGSYEQYF	TGTGCCAGTAGTGATACCGGGACAGGGTCCTACGAGCAGTACTTC	TRBV19	TRBD1	.	TRBJ2-7
CASSESRLDTGELFF	TGTGCCAGCAGTGAAAGCAGACTCGACACCGGGGAGCTGTTTTTT	TRBV2	.	.	TRBJ2-2
CSVQAPGTEAFF	TGCAGCGTACAGGCTCCGGGCACTGAAGCTTTCTTT	TRBV29-1	.	.	TRBJ1-1
CASTDSENTEAFF	TGTGCCAGCACGGACAGTGAGAACACTGAAGCTTTCTTT	TRBV18	.	.	TRBJ1-1
CASSLEIGVASYEQYF	TGTGCCAGCAGCTTAGAAATAGGGGTCGCATCCTACGAGCAGTACTTC	TRBV7-9	.	.	TRBJ2-7
CASSSTRGLAGGADTQYF	TGCGCCAGCAGCTCCACAAGGGGACTAGCGGGAGGTGCAGATACGCAGTATTTT	TRBV5-1	TRBD2	.	TRBJ2-3
CASSLGQGSTEAFF	TGTGCCAGCAGTTTAGGGCAGGGGAGCACTGAAGCTTTCTTT	TRBV27	.	.	TRBJ1-1
CASSPTREKSYNEQFF	TGTGCCAGCAGTCCTACCCGGGAGAAGTCCTACAATGAGCAGTTCTTC	TRBV7-3	.	.	TRBJ2-1
CATSEPGTGGTDTQYF	TGTGCCACCAGTGAGCCAGGGACAGGGGGCACAGATACGCAGTATTTT	TRBV24-1	TRBD1	few	TRBJ2-3
CASSLTAGGPDEQYF	TGTGCCAGCAGCCTCACAGCGGGAGGGCCAGACGAGCAGTACTTC	TRBV28	TRBD2	.	TRBJ2-7
CASGYQGQAAEQYF	TGTGCTAGTGGGTATCAGGGACAGGCGGCCGAGCAGTACTTC	TRBV12-5	TRBD1	once	TRBJ2-7
CASSPQGYTEAFF	TGTGCCAGTAGTCCACAGGGTTACACTGAAGCTTTCTTT	TRBV19	.	.	TRBJ1-1
CASSWTSGIYEQYF	TGTGCCAGCAGCTGGACTAGCGGGATTTACGAGCAGTACTTC	TRBV7-2	TRBD2	.	TRBJ2-7
CASSQGRVGQGAHKNEQFF	TGCGCCAGCAGCCAAGGTCGAGTGGGACAGGGGGCGCACAAGAATGAGCAGTTCTTC	TRBV4-1	TRBD1	.	TRBJ2-1
CAWSVGRGDYTF	TGTGCCTGGAGTGTCGGGCGGGGGGACTACACCTTC	TRBV30	.	.	TRBJ1-2
CSVDGDTDTQYF	TGCAGCGTTGATGGAGACACAGATACGCAGTATTTT	TRBV29-1	.	.	TRBJ2-3
CASSLGRGLLGEQYF	TGTGCCAGCAGCTTGGGCAGGGGGCTCCTTGGAGAGCAGTACTTC	TRBV5-4	TRBD1	few	TRBJ2-7
CASGRETDTQYF	TGTGCCAGCGGGCGGGAGACAGATACGCAGTATTTT	TRBV6-5	TRBD2	.	TRBJ2-3
CASSLPGGSPLHF	TGTGCCAGCAGTTTGCCGGGGGGCTCACCCCTCCACTTT	TRBV28	.	.	TRBJ1-6
CASTGGVGANVLTF	TGCGCCAGCACAGGGGGCGTTGGGGCCAACGTCCTGACTTTC	TRBV10-1	TRBD1	.	TRBJ2-6
CASSSIDSFQETQYF	TGTGCCAGCAGCTCTATCGACAGCTTCCAAGAGACCCAGTACTTC	TRBV27	.	.	TRBJ2-5
CASSLSRVVKGANVLTF	TGTGCCAGCAGCTTAAGCAGGGTAGTGAAAGGGGCCAACGTCCTGACTTTC	TRBV7-9	.	.	TRBJ2-6
CASSQRTGVVEAFF	TGCGCCAGCAGCCAAAGAACAGGGGTTGTTGAAGCTTTCTTT	TRBV4-1	TRBD1	once	TRBJ1-1
CASSFPTSGEDTQYF	TGTGCCAGCAGCTTTCCGACTAGCGGGGAAGATACGCAGTATTTT	TRBV7-9	TRBD2	.	TRBJ2-3
CASVRGSQETQYF	TGTGCCAGCGTCAGGGGCTCCCAAGAGACCCAGTACTTC	TRBV7-8	.	.	TRBJ2-5
CASRLWDMNTEAFF	TGTGCCAGTAGGTTATGGGACATGAACACTGAAGCTTTCTTT	TRBV19	.	.	TRBJ1-1
CASSWPVGGLNYNEQFF	TGTGCCAGCAGCTGGCCGGTTGGGGGACTGAACTACAATGAGCAGTTCTTC	TRBV5-6	.	.	TRBJ2-1
CASSLVSSGNYGYTF	TGTGCCAGCAGCTTGGTTTCCTCAGGAAACTATGGCTACACCTTC	TRBV5-6	.	.	TRBJ1-2